This entry features one T cell receptor beta chain sequence. The record originates from a study of blood T cell repertoires in COVID-19. The assay was immunoSEQ multiplex PCR, and TCRdb's table has in-frame clones only and misses some. The profile shows about 130,000 clones, over 60% of them singletons. The sample was peripheral blood. The clonotype originates from a man between 40 and 49 years old with active or convalescent COVID-19.

CDR3 amino acids: CASTMGQGYEQYF. In DNA form, the CDR3 reads TGTGCCAGCACGATGGGACAGGGATACGAGCAGTACTTC. This chain connects TRBV2 to TRBJ2-7; 9 positions agree with TRBD1. Trimming at V came to 7 bases and at J to 4 bases, leaving 5 bases not matched to a gene. The CDR3 runs to 13 residues. Germline V gene lookup returns CDR1 SNHLY and CDR2 FYNNEI.